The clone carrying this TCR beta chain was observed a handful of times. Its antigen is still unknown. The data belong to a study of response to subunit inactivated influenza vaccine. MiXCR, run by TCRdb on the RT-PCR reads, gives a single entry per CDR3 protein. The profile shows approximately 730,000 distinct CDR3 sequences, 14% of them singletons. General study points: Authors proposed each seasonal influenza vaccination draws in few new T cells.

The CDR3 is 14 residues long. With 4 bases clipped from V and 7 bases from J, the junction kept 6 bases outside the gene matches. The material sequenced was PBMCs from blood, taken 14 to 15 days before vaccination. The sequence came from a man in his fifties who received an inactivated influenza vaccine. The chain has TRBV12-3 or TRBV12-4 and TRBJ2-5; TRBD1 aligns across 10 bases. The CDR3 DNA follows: TGTGCCAGCAGTTCGCCCGGGACAGGGGCGACCCAGTACTTC. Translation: CASSSPGTGATQYF.